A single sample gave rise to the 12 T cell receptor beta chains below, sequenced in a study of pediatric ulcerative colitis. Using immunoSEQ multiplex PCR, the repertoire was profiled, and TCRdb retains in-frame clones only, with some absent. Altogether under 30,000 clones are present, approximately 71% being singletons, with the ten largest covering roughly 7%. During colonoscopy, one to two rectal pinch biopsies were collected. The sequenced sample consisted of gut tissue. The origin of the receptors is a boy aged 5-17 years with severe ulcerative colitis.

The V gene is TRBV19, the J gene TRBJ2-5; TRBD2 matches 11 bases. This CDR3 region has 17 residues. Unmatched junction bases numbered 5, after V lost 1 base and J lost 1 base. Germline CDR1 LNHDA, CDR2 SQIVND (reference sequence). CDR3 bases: TGTGCCAGTAGTATAGTTAGGGGGACTAGCGGCCAAGAGACCCAGTACTTC. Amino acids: CASSIVRGTSGQETQYF.

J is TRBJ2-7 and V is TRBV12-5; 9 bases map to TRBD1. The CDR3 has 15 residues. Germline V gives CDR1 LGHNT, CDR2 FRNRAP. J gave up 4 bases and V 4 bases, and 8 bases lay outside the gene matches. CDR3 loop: CASGSPGQGLYEQYF. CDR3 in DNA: TGTGCTAGTGGTTCGCCGGGACAGGGTCTTTACGAGCAGTACTTC.

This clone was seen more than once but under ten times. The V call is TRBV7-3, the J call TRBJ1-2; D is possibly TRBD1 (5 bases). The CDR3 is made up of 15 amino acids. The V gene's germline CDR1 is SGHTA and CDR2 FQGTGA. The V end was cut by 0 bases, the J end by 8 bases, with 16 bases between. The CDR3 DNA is TGTGCCAGCAGCTTAACGCAGGGAGGACCGGAGGGCTACACCTTC. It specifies CASSLTQGGPEGYTF.

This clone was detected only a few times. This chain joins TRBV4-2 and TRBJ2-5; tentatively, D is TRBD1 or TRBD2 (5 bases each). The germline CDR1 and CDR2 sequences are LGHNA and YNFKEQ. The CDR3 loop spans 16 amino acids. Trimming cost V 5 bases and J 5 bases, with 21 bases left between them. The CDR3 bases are TGTGCCAGCAGCGAACGGGACGCCCGGGATAGGGAGACCCAGTACTTC. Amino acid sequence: CASSERDARDRETQYF.

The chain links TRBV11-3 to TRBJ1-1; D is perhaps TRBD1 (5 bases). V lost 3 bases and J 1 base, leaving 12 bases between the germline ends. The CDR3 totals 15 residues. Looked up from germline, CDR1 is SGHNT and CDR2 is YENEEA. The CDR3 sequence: CASSFGGGKNTEAFF. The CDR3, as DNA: TGTGCCAGCAGCTTTGGCGGGGGAAAGAACACTGAAGCTTTCTTT.

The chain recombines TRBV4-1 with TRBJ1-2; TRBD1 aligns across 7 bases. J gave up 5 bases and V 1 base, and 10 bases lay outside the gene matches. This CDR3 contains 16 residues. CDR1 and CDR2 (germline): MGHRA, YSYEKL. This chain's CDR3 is CASSQVEGAVGYGYTF. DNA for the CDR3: TGCGCCAGCAGCCAAGTGGAGGGGGCGGTGGGATATGGCTACACCTTC.

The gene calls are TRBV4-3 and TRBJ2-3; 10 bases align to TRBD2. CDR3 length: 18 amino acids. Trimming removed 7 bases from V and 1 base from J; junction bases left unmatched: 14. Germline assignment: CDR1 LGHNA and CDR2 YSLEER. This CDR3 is CASTRTSGVRGGTDTQYF. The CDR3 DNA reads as TGCGCCAGCACTCGGACTAGCGGAGTTCGGGGGGGCACAGATACGCAGTATTTT.

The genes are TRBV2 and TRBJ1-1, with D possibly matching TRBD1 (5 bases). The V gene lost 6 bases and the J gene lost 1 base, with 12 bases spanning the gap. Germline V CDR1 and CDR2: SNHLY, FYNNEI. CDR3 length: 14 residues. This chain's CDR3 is CASSLKGRNTEAFF. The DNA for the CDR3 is TGTGCCAGCAGCTTGAAGGGGCGGAACACTGAAGCTTTCTTT.

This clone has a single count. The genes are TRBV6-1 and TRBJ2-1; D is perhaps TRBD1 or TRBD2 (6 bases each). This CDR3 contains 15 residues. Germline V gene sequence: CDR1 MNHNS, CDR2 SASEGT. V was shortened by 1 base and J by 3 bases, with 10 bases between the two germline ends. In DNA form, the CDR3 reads TGTGCCAGCAGTGAAGTCGGAGGGGGCTACAATGAGCAGTTCTTC. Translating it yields CASSEVGGGYNEQFF.

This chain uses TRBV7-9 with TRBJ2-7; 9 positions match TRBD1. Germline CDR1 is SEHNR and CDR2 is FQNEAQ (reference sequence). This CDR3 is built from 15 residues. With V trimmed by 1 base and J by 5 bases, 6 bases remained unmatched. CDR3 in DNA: TGTGCCAGCAGCTTAGGTGGGACAGGGATCGACGAGCAGTACTTC. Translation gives CASSLGGTGIDEQYF.

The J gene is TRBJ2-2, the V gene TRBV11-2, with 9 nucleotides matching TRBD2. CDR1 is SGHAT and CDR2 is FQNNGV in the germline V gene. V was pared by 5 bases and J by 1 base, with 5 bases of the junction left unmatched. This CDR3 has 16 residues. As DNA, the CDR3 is TGTGCCAGCAGCCGCGCTAGCGGGAAGAACACCGGGGAGCTGTTTTTT. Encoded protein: CASSRASGKNTGELFF.

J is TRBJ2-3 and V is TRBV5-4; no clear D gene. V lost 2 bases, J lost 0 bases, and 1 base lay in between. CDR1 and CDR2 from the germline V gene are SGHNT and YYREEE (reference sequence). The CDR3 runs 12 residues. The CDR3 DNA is TGTGCCAGCAGCTTTAGCACAGATACGCAGTATTTT. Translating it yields CASSFSTDTQYF.